A selection of T cell receptor beta chains follows, all from one sample in a study of T-cell memory formation after mild COVID-19. A single record per CDR3 protein comes from TCRdb applying MiXCR to the 5' RACE reads. The sample carries about 180,000 distinct CDR3 sequences, around 18% recorded once. The sequenced material came from PBMCs or a T cell subset sorted from them (not recorded which). All receptors derive from a man younger than 35 who had mild COVID-19 (a few samples of this study predate the infection). Cell type and time point are not known. Both conserved end residues are part of each CDR3. Fields, in order: J gene, clone size, V gene, D gene, CDR3 DNA, CDR3 protein. The D gene is left open where the match is weak. Expanded clones are given a class, and other clones once, few, many or no size at all.

J: TRBJ1-3
size: -
V: TRBV7-2
D: -
DNA: TGTGCCAGCAGCTTAGATCTGGTCCATGGAAACACCATTTATTTT
CDR3: CASSLDLVHGNTIYF

J: TRBJ2-3
size: many
V: TRBV12-3/TRBV12-4
D: -
DNA: TGTGCCAGCGGGAGACCAGGCGGGGGCACAGATACGCAGTATTTT
CDR3: CASGRPGGGTDTQYF

J: TRBJ1-2
size: -
V: TRBV11-1
D: TRBD1
DNA: TGTGCCAGCAGCTCTCCAGGGGGCGACGGCTACACCTTC
CDR3: CASSSPGGDGYTF

J: TRBJ1-1
size: -
V: TRBV5-1
D: -
DNA: TGCGCCAGCAGCAGATTACAGGGTTTGGGCGGCACTGAAGCTTTCTTT
CDR3: CASSRLQGLGGTEAFF

J: TRBJ1-2
size: few
V: TRBV7-2
D: -
DNA: TGTGCCAGCAGCGCAGCGGGCTATGGCTACACCTTC
CDR3: CASSAAGYGYTF

J: TRBJ1-2
size: -
V: TRBV24-1
D: -
DNA: TGTGCCACCAGTGATAGCAGGAGTAGGGGCTACACCTTC
CDR3: CATSDSRSRGYTF

J: TRBJ1-3
size: -
V: TRBV21-1
D: -
DNA: TGTGCCAGCAGCAGGACCCCTACCGACCCTGGAAACACCATATATTTT
CDR3: CASSRTPTDPGNTIYF

J: TRBJ2-7
size: many
V: TRBV7-6
D: -
DNA: TGTGCCAGCAGCTTGATGTCTGAGAACTCCTACGAGCAGTACTTC
CDR3: CASSLMSENSYEQYF

J: TRBJ1-6
size: -
V: TRBV12-3/TRBV12-4
D: -
DNA: TGTGCCAGCAGTTGGGGGGAAACCCTCCACTTT
CDR3: CASSWGETLHF

J: TRBJ2-7
size: -
V: TRBV11-2
D: -
DNA: TGTGCCAGCAGCTTAGCTTCCGGGTACGAGCAGTACTTC
CDR3: CASSLASGYEQYF

J: TRBJ2-6
size: -
V: TRBV5-1
D: TRBD1
DNA: TGCGCCAGCAGCCTGACAGGGGACGGGGCCAACGTCCTGACTTTC
CDR3: CASSLTGDGANVLTF

J: TRBJ1-6
size: -
V: TRBV11-2
D: -
DNA: TGTGCCAGCAGCTTAGTCTACAGGGAAGATTCACCCCTCCACTTT
CDR3: CASSLVYREDSPLHF

J: TRBJ2-3
size: -
V: TRBV28
D: -
DNA: TGTGCCAGCAGTGCCACAGATACGCAGTATTTT
CDR3: CASSATDTQYF

J: TRBJ1-5
size: -
V: TRBV5-1
D: TRBD1
DNA: TGCGCCAGCAGCTTGGGGACAGGGGTGGGCAATCAGCCCCAGCATTTT
CDR3: CASSLGTGVGNQPQHF

J: TRBJ1-2
size: -
V: TRBV27
D: -
DNA: TGTGCCAGCAGCAAGGGCAATGGCTACACCTTC
CDR3: CASSKGNGYTF

J: TRBJ2-3
size: -
V: TRBV7-2
D: -
DNA: TGTGCCAGCAGCTCCCGGTCCGATACGCAGTATTTT
CDR3: CASSSRSDTQYF